The rows below give T cell receptor beta chains drawn from one sample of a study of blood T cell repertoires in COVID-19. The assay was immunoSEQ multiplex PCR, and TCRdb's table has in-frame clones only and misses some. Counted here are roughly 48,000 clones, about 90% occurring once; the ten biggest clones make up roughly an eighth. The source material was peripheral blood. The receptors stem from a human donor in a cohort sampled during active COVID-19. The CDR3 runs from the conserved cysteine through the conserved F or W. Each record gives: J gene, clone size, D gene, V gene, CDR3 DNA, CDR3 protein. A D gene is named only where the DNA matches it firmly. Not every row has a clone size; where given, it reads once, few, many or a size class.

j_call: TRBJ2-5
clone_size: NA
d_call: TRBD1
v_call: TRBV30
cdr3_nt: TGTGCCTGGAGTGGGACAGGGAAAGAGACCCAGTACTTC
cdr3_aa: CAWSGTGKETQYF

j_call: TRBJ1-2
clone_size: NA
d_call: NA
v_call: TRBV3-1/TRBV3-2
cdr3_nt: TGTGCCAGCAGCCTCCCGGTCGCGGAGGGTGGCTACACCTTC
cdr3_aa: CASSLPVAEGGYTF

j_call: TRBJ2-7
clone_size: NA
d_call: TRBD1
v_call: TRBV6-5
cdr3_nt: TGTGCCAGCAGTTACTGGGACAGGGGTACCTACGAGCAGTACTTC
cdr3_aa: CASSYWDRGTYEQYF

j_call: TRBJ2-1
clone_size: NA
d_call: TRBD1
v_call: TRBV5-1
cdr3_nt: TGCGCCAGCAGCCACAACGCCGGGACAGGGTACAATGAGCAGTTCTTC
cdr3_aa: CASSHNAGTGYNEQFF

j_call: TRBJ1-3
clone_size: once
d_call: NA
v_call: TRBV2
cdr3_nt: TGTGCCAGCAGTGCTGGGGGCCCCGTTGGAAACACCATATATTTT
cdr3_aa: CASSAGGPVGNTIYF

j_call: TRBJ2-3
clone_size: NA
d_call: NA
v_call: TRBV6-2/TRBV6-3
cdr3_nt: TGTGCCAGCAGTTACTCGAATGCGGGCGCTTTAGGGTCAGATACGCAGTATTTT
cdr3_aa: CASSYSNAGALGSDTQYF

j_call: TRBJ2-7
clone_size: NA
d_call: NA
v_call: TRBV4-1
cdr3_nt: TGCGCCAGCAGCCAATCCGGGGGTATCGAGCAGTACTTC
cdr3_aa: CASSQSGGIEQYF

j_call: TRBJ2-5
clone_size: NA
d_call: NA
v_call: TRBV25-1
cdr3_nt: TGTGCCAGCAGTAATCGTAAGCCCGGAGAGACCCAGTACTTC
cdr3_aa: CASSNRKPGETQYF

j_call: TRBJ1-2
clone_size: NA
d_call: TRBD1
v_call: TRBV25-1
cdr3_nt: TGTGCCAGCAGTGCCCGCCCGGGACAGGGCTACACCTTC
cdr3_aa: CASSARPGQGYTF

j_call: TRBJ1-5
clone_size: NA
d_call: NA
v_call: TRBV19
cdr3_nt: TGTGCCAGTAGGAACCAGGGCCAGGGGAGCAATCAGCCCCAGCATTTT
cdr3_aa: CASRNQGQGSNQPQHF

j_call: TRBJ2-3
clone_size: NA
d_call: TRBD2
v_call: TRBV11-2
cdr3_nt: TGTGCCAGCAGCTTAGAAGGACTAGCGGGGGGGCCTAGCACAGATACGCAGTATTTT
cdr3_aa: CASSLEGLAGGPSTDTQYF

j_call: TRBJ1-2
clone_size: NA
d_call: TRBD1
v_call: TRBV5-1
cdr3_nt: TGCGCCAGCAGCTTGGGACAGGGAGTCTATGGCTACACCTTC
cdr3_aa: CASSLGQGVYGYTF

j_call: TRBJ2-3
clone_size: NA
d_call: NA
v_call: TRBV21-1
cdr3_nt: TGTGCCAGCAGCGAACCGGGACAGGCGATTACAGATACGCAGTATTTT
cdr3_aa: CASSEPGQAITDTQYF

j_call: TRBJ1-2
clone_size: NA
d_call: TRBD1
v_call: TRBV5-4
cdr3_nt: TGTGCCAGCAGCTACCCAGGGGGCTTAGACTATGGCTACACCTTC
cdr3_aa: CASSYPGGLDYGYTF

j_call: TRBJ1-1
clone_size: NA
d_call: NA
v_call: TRBV6-5
cdr3_nt: TGTGCCAGCAAAAGGCAAAAATCGGGGACTGAAGCTTTCTTT
cdr3_aa: CASKRQKSGTEAFF

j_call: TRBJ1-6
clone_size: few
d_call: NA
v_call: TRBV18
cdr3_nt: TGTGCCAGCTCACCGGTGGACAGCCTCCTTGGGAATTCACCCCTCCACTTT
cdr3_aa: CASSPVDSLLGNSPLHF

j_call: TRBJ1-1
clone_size: NA
d_call: NA
v_call: TRBV30
cdr3_nt: TGTGCCTGGAGTCGCGGGGGGGACACTGAAGCTTTCTTT
cdr3_aa: CAWSRGGDTEAFF

j_call: TRBJ2-1
clone_size: NA
d_call: TRBD2
v_call: TRBV10-2
cdr3_nt: TGCGCCAGCAGGACGGCCGGGACTAGCGGGGTGGCTGAGCAGTTCTTC
cdr3_aa: CASRTAGTSGVAEQFF

j_call: TRBJ1-2
clone_size: NA
d_call: NA
v_call: TRBV9
cdr3_nt: TGTGCCAGCAGCACTACAGGGAACTATGGCTACACCTTC
cdr3_aa: CASSTTGNYGYTF

j_call: TRBJ2-6
clone_size: NA
d_call: TRBD1
v_call: TRBV3-1/TRBV3-2
cdr3_nt: TGTGCCAGCAGCCAAACGGACAGGGTCATCTCTGGGGCCAACGTCCTGACTTTC
cdr3_aa: CASSQTDRVISGANVLTF

j_call: TRBJ1-4
clone_size: few
d_call: NA
v_call: TRBV3-1/TRBV3-2
cdr3_nt: TGTGCCAGCAGCCAAGATATAGCTGAAAAACTGTTTTTT
cdr3_aa: CASSQDIAEKLFF

j_call: TRBJ1-1
clone_size: once
d_call: NA
v_call: TRBV7-9
cdr3_nt: TGTGCCAGCAGCTTACAGGGGATTGAAGCTTTCTTT
cdr3_aa: CASSLQGIEAFF

j_call: TRBJ1-4
clone_size: NA
d_call: TRBD1
v_call: TRBV6-5
cdr3_nt: TGTGCCAGCAGTCCAAGGACAGGGGTGGATGAAAAACTGTTTTTT
cdr3_aa: CASSPRTGVDEKLFF

j_call: TRBJ2-7
clone_size: NA
d_call: TRBD2
v_call: TRBV10-3
cdr3_nt: TGTGCCATCAGCCTTCTATGGAGCGGGGGTAGCTCCTACGAGCAGTACTTC
cdr3_aa: CAISLLWSGGSSYEQYF

j_call: TRBJ1-1
clone_size: NA
d_call: NA
v_call: TRBV9
cdr3_nt: TGTGCCAGCAGTCTTGGCACAGTTTGGCTTGGCACTGAAGCTTTCTTT
cdr3_aa: CASSLGTVWLGTEAFF

j_call: TRBJ1-4
clone_size: once
d_call: NA
v_call: TRBV4-3
cdr3_nt: TGCGCCAGCAGCCAAGGGGTGGGGGCGACTAATGAAAAACTGTTTTTT
cdr3_aa: CASSQGVGATNEKLFF

j_call: TRBJ2-5
clone_size: once
d_call: NA
v_call: TRBV5-6
cdr3_nt: TGTGCCAGCAGCTTGGTCGAGCGGAAGACCCAGTACTTC
cdr3_aa: CASSLVERKTQYF

j_call: TRBJ1-1
clone_size: NA
d_call: NA
v_call: TRBV29-1
cdr3_nt: TGCAGCGTTAAGAAACAGAGAACTGAAGCTTTCTTT
cdr3_aa: CSVKKQRTEAFF

j_call: TRBJ1-1
clone_size: NA
d_call: TRBD1
v_call: TRBV7-3
cdr3_nt: TGTGCCAGCAGTCCGGACAGGGCAAAAACTGAAGCTTTCTTT
cdr3_aa: CASSPDRAKTEAFF

j_call: TRBJ2-3
clone_size: NA
d_call: TRBD2
v_call: TRBV14
cdr3_nt: TGTGCCAGCCACCCGACTAGCGGGGTAACAGATACGCAGTATTTT
cdr3_aa: CASHPTSGVTDTQYF

j_call: TRBJ2-2
clone_size: NA
d_call: NA
v_call: TRBV4-2
cdr3_nt: TGTGCCAGCAGCCAAGGGGGGCCGGGCACCGGGGAGCTGTTTTTT
cdr3_aa: CASSQGGPGTGELFF

j_call: TRBJ1-5
clone_size: once
d_call: NA
v_call: TRBV7-2
cdr3_nt: TGTGCCAGCAGCTTAGGGGGGGGTAGTCAGCCCCAGCATTTT
cdr3_aa: CASSLGGGSQPQHF

j_call: TRBJ2-1
clone_size: NA
d_call: TRBD1
v_call: TRBV7-6
cdr3_nt: TGTGCCAGCAGCTTAGTTTATGGGACAGCTTACAATGAGCAGTTCTTC
cdr3_aa: CASSLVYGTAYNEQFF

j_call: TRBJ2-1
clone_size: NA
d_call: NA
v_call: TRBV7-8
cdr3_nt: TGTGCCAGCAGCTCCAAAGTAACCTACTACAATGAGCAGTTCTTC
cdr3_aa: CASSSKVTYYNEQFF

j_call: TRBJ1-2
clone_size: NA
d_call: NA
v_call: TRBV29-1
cdr3_nt: TGCAGCGTTGATCTGGGGGGCTATGGCTACACCTTC
cdr3_aa: CSVDLGGYGYTF

j_call: TRBJ2-2
clone_size: NA
d_call: NA
v_call: TRBV7-9
cdr3_nt: TGTGCCAGCAGCTTTGAGGTGGACACCGGGGAGCTGTTTTTT
cdr3_aa: CASSFEVDTGELFF

j_call: TRBJ2-7
clone_size: once
d_call: TRBD1
v_call: TRBV6-6
cdr3_nt: TGTGCCAGCAGTCCGCGGGACAGGGACGAGCAGTACTTC
cdr3_aa: CASSPRDRDEQYF

j_call: TRBJ2-5
clone_size: NA
d_call: NA
v_call: TRBV5-1
cdr3_nt: TGCGCCAGCAGCTTGGAAGGCAGGGTAGAAGAGACCCAGTACTTC
cdr3_aa: CASSLEGRVEETQYF

j_call: TRBJ2-6
clone_size: NA
d_call: NA
v_call: TRBV19
cdr3_nt: TGTGCCAGTAGTTTTGGGGGCCACTCTGGGGCCAACGTCCTGACTTTC
cdr3_aa: CASSFGGHSGANVLTF

j_call: TRBJ2-5
clone_size: NA
d_call: TRBD2
v_call: TRBV19
cdr3_nt: TGTGCCAGTAGTCTTTTAGCGGGGGGATTCGAGACCCAGTACTTC
cdr3_aa: CASSLLAGGFETQYF

j_call: TRBJ1-4
clone_size: NA
d_call: NA
v_call: TRBV7-2
cdr3_nt: TGTGCCAGCAGCCCTAAAGCAACTAATGAAAAACTGTTTTTT
cdr3_aa: CASSPKATNEKLFF

j_call: TRBJ1-3
clone_size: once
d_call: NA
v_call: TRBV5-1
cdr3_nt: TGCGCCAGCAGCTCGGGAGCAGTCAACTCTGGAAACACCATATATTTT
cdr3_aa: CASSSGAVNSGNTIYF

j_call: TRBJ1-2
clone_size: NA
d_call: NA
v_call: TRBV11-2
cdr3_nt: TGTGCCAGCAGCTTAGGAGGCACAGGGAGTGGCTACACCTTC
cdr3_aa: CASSLGGTGSGYTF

j_call: TRBJ2-7
clone_size: NA
d_call: TRBD2
v_call: TRBV13
cdr3_nt: TGTGCCAGCAGCCCTCGGGTAGCGGGGGGCCACGAGCAGTACTTC
cdr3_aa: CASSPRVAGGHEQYF

j_call: TRBJ1-2
clone_size: NA
d_call: NA
v_call: TRBV3-1/TRBV3-2
cdr3_nt: TGTGCCAGCAGCCCTATGTCCTCCTGGGGCTACACCTTC
cdr3_aa: CASSPMSSWGYTF

j_call: TRBJ2-1
clone_size: NA
d_call: TRBD2
v_call: TRBV10-3
cdr3_nt: TGTGCCATCAGGACCCCGGCTAGCGGGGGGCTTTACAATGAGCAGTTCTTC
cdr3_aa: CAIRTPASGGLYNEQFF

j_call: TRBJ2-3
clone_size: NA
d_call: NA
v_call: TRBV29-1
cdr3_nt: TGCAGCGCCTTTAGGGGGGATACGCAGTATTTT
cdr3_aa: CSAFRGDTQYF

j_call: TRBJ1-2
clone_size: NA
d_call: TRBD1
v_call: TRBV10-2
cdr3_nt: TGCGCCAGCAGTGATGTAGGGGGCAACTATGGCTACACCTTC
cdr3_aa: CASSDVGGNYGYTF

j_call: TRBJ1-1
clone_size: NA
d_call: TRBD1
v_call: TRBV30
cdr3_nt: TGTGCCTGTGGGGGACAGGGCCACACTGAAGCTTTCTTT
cdr3_aa: CACGGQGHTEAFF

j_call: TRBJ2-7
clone_size: NA
d_call: NA
v_call: TRBV12-3/TRBV12-4
cdr3_nt: TGTGCCAGCAGTTCTAGCTCCTACGAGCAGTACTTC
cdr3_aa: CASSSSSYEQYF

j_call: TRBJ1-6
clone_size: NA
d_call: NA
v_call: TRBV18
cdr3_nt: TGTGCCAGCTCACCCGAGAGCTCCTATAATTCACCCCTCCACTTT
cdr3_aa: CASSPESSYNSPLHF

j_call: TRBJ1-2
clone_size: NA
d_call: NA
v_call: TRBV6-5
cdr3_nt: TGTGCCAGCAGCGACAGACTTGCTAACTATGGCTACACCTTC
cdr3_aa: CASSDRLANYGYTF